Only one count was recorded for the clone carrying this TCR beta chain. Its cognate antigen is unknown. Assay: immunoSEQ multiplex PCR; the TCRdb copy retains only in-frame clones and omits some. Of under 6,500 clones in the sample, under 75% were seen once. The source of the sample is a study of immune cell composition in non-small cell lung cancer. Points from the study as a whole: In adenocarcinoma, maximal tumour-associated clone frequency tracked TIL tumour reactivity. Smoking pack-years did not significantly correlate with tumour TCR-beta clonality.

V was pared by 5 bases and J by 7 bases, with 15 bases between. Germline V lookup: CDR1 SGHAT, CDR2 FQNNGV. The CDR3 length is 14 residues. Normal lung was taken at the farthest possible site, at least 3 cm from tumour. Template was genomic DNA from frozen, unsorted single-cell suspensions. This clonotype was obtained from a human donor with non-small cell lung cancer. Sequenced input: non-adjacent lung tissue. V is TRBV11-2 and J is TRBJ1-5; D ambiguous. CDR3 amino acids: CASSPSSPEQPQHF. The CDR3 DNA follows: TGTGCCAGCAGCCCCTCTAGTCCGGAGCAGCCCCAGCATTTT.